The 9 T cell receptor beta chains below were found in one sample sequenced in a study of molecular identifiers for immune sequencing clone quantification (dated by TCRdb to between 2018 and 2020). Libraries were built with PCR. Sequenced on a NextSeq 500. TCRdb trimmed the raw reads at Q25, called clones with MiXCR and kept productive beta chains. When rows share a CDR3 protein, they turn into one entry using the most common DNA and genes. The sample table holds approximately 97,000 distinct CDR3 sequences, of which approximately 24% were seen once. The ten largest clones add up to around 1% of the sample. The specimen sequenced was naive CD8+ T cells from blood, with Jurkat cell RNA spiked in. What the cell subset or site label conveys for this sample: FACS-sorted CD8+CD4-CCR7+CD45RA+ naive T cells. The receptors originated from a human donor in good health. Some libraries in this study had Jurkat cell RNA spiked in.

This clonotype was seen ten or more times. The rearrangement uses TRBV6-2 or TRBV6-3 and TRBJ2-1, with D possibly matching TRBD1 (5 bases). The CDR3 runs to 13 residues. Trimming shortened V by 5 bases and J by 7 bases, and 12 bases separated the two germline ends. CDR1 and CDR2 from the germline V gene are MNHEY and SVGEGT. CDR3 region: CASSLFDRNEQFF. The CDR3 nucleotides read TGTGCCAGCAGTCTTTTTGACAGAAATGAGCAGTTCTTC.

V is TRBV3-1 and J is TRBJ2-1; 7 bases match TRBD2. The CDR3 is made up of 17 amino acids. The V gene's germline CDR1 is LGHDT and CDR2 YNNKEL (reference sequence). Trimming cost V 4 bases and J 3 bases; bases outside gene matches: 12. The CDR3: CASSPGTGTKLYNEQFF. The DNA of the CDR3 is TGTGCCAGCAGCCCGGGCACCGGGACTAAACTCTACAATGAGCAGTTCTTC.

This clonotype was seen repeatedly, ten times or more. The chain employs TRBV7-9 and TRBJ2-5; D could derive from TRBD1 or TRBD2 (6 bases each). The germline V gene encodes CDR1 SEHNR and CDR2 FQNEAQ (reference sequence). This CDR3 spans 15 amino acids. Between the trimmed V and J ends, which lost 4 bases and 1 base, there was a span of 13 bases. The CDR3 DNA sequence: TGTGCCAGCAGCTGGGGGGCCTCGCCCCAAGAGACCCAGTACTTC. Translating it yields CASSWGASPQETQYF.

The chain couples TRBV4-2 to TRBJ2-7, with TRBD1 identical over 7 bases. The CDR3 contains 15 residues. J lost 5 bases, V lost 2 bases, and 9 bases had no gene match. Germline CDR1 and CDR2: LGHNA and YNFKEQ. For the CDR3, the DNA is TGTGCCAGCAGCCAACCCCGGGACAGTAACAACGAGCAGTACTTC. This sequence encodes CASSQPRDSNNEQYF.

The gene calls are TRBV7-9 and TRBJ2-1; 14 bases agree with TRBD2. V was clipped by 0 bases and J by 4 bases; unmatched bases: 8. This CDR3 contains 19 residues. Germline V gene sequence: CDR1 SEHNR, CDR2 FQNEAQ (reference sequence). CDR3 amino acids: CASSLAGLAGGVSYNEQFF. DNA for the CDR3: TGTGCCAGCAGCTTAGCTGGACTAGCGGGGGGCGTATCATACAATGAGCAGTTCTTC. Together with reference TRBV7-9 and TRBJ2-1, the CDR3 gives the full variable domain: DTGVSQNPRHKITKRGQNVTFRCDPISEHNRLYWYRQTLGQGPEFLTYFQNEAQLEKSRLLSDRFSAERPKGSFSTLEIQRTEQGDSAMYLCASSLAGLAGGVSYNEQFFGPGTRLTVL.

This clonotype was seen ten or more times. In nucleotides, the CDR3 is TGCGCCAGCAGCCAAGATGCAGGGCCTGGAAACACCATATATTTT. Its translation: CASSQDAGPGNTIYF. The chain employs TRBV4-1 and TRBJ1-3; TRBD1 is a possible D gene (5 bases). Trimming cost V 0 bases and J 2 bases, with 8 bases left between them. The CDR3 covers 15 residues. In germline, CDR1 is MGHRA, CDR2 YSYEKL.

Only a few counts were recorded for this clonotype. One junction end does not reproduce the germline sequence, and a read error may be involved. V is TRBV19 and J is TRBJ1-1; D is perhaps TRBD1 (5 bases). This CDR3 contains 14 residues. Germline CDR1 LNHDA, CDR2 SQIVND (reference sequence). For the CDR3, the DNA is TGTGCCGGTAGCACGGGACTCTCGAACACTGAAGCTTTCTTT. This translates into CAGSTGLSNTEAFF. Filled out from reference TRBV19 and TRBJ1-1, the complete variable domain reads DGGITQSPKYLFRKEGQNVTLSCEQNLNHDAMYWYRQDPGQGLRLIYYSQIVNDFQKGDIAEGYSVSREKKESFPLTVTSAQKNPTAFYLCAGSTGLSNTEAFFGQGTRLTVV.

A note on this clonotype: A read error is possible here, since a much larger clone lies one base away. This sequence joins TRBV7-6 and TRBJ2-5, with TRBD2 matching over 7 bases. The CDR3 is 13 amino acids. Germline V gives CDR1 SGHVS, CDR2 FNYEAQ. The CDR3, as DNA: TGTGCCAGCAGCGGACTAGTAGACGAGACCCGGTACTTC. It specifies CASSGLVDETRYF.

On this clonotype: Sequence at one end of the junction differs from germline and may be a read error. The chain links TRBV4-3 to TRBJ2-7, with TRBD2 identical over 9 bases. This CDR3 has 16 amino acids. CDR1 is LGHNA and CDR2 is YSLEER in the germline V gene. The CDR3 DNA reads as TGCGCCAGCAGCCCGTACCCGGGACTAGCCTCCTACGAGCCGTACTTC. Amino acid sequence: CASSPYPGLASYEPYF.